A single TCR beta chain is shown here with its context. Its antigen remains unidentified. It was considered stable Graves' hyperthyroidism when ophthalmopathy did not progress within 18 months. This entry is derived from a study of T cells in Graves' hyperthyroidism and ophthalmopathy. Study-level findings and limits: Patients with ophthalmopathy were separated from those with stable hyperthyroidism by a 13 V-J model. In validation, the model predicted ophthalmopathy. These predictions came a median roughly 6.5 months before onset.

Amplified TCR beta CDR3 regions derived from RNA transcripts. In the first-round RT-PCR of the TCR CDR3, the HTBI primer set was used. TCRdb ran MiXCR on the multiplex PCR reads and lists one entry per CDR3 protein. The sample includes hundreds of thousands of distinct CDR3 sequences, approximately 14% of them seen just once. The CDR3 is 19 residues long. CDR1 is MGHDK and CDR2 is SYGVNS in the germline V gene. The ends lost 3 bases at V and 0 bases at J; junction bases unmatched: 12. Sequenced: blood. The chain has TRBV25-1 and TRBJ1-5; 9 bases are a match to TRBD1. The sequence came from a woman aged 18 to 35 with Graves' hyperthyroidism. Written as DNA, the CDR3 is TGTGCCAGCAGTGACTCGACAGGGGGTGATTTGTATAGCAATCAGCCCCAGCATTTT. Translating it yields CASSDSTGGDLYSNQPQHF.